The rows below give T cell receptor beta chains drawn from one sample of a study of beta chain features in type 1 diabetes. TCRdb's table, derived via immunoSEQ multiplex PCR, lists solely in-frame clones and lacks some. The sample holds under 800,000 clones; roughly 16% are singletons and the top ten take about 0.093%. Sequencing was carried out using naive CD4+ T cells from blood. These receptors were obtained from a man between 18 and 29 years old in good health. Both conserved end residues are part of each CDR3. Each record gives: D gene, J gene, V gene, clone size, CDR3 DNA, CDR3 protein. D genes are given only for firm matches. Some rows have no size entry. The others give once, few or many, or a class for an expanded clone.

d_call: .; j_call: TRBJ2-2; v_call: TRBV7-2; clone_size: .; cdr3_nt: TGTGCCAGCAGCTTCGGGGCTTTCACCGGGGAGCTGTTTTTT; cdr3_aa: CASSFGAFTGELFF
d_call: .; j_call: TRBJ2-5; v_call: TRBV5-1; clone_size: few; cdr3_nt: TGCGCCAGCAGCTTGGCCACAGGGACGGGAGAGACCCAGTACTTC; cdr3_aa: CASSLATGTGETQYF
d_call: .; j_call: TRBJ2-7; v_call: TRBV6-5; clone_size: few; cdr3_nt: TGTGCCAGCAGTTACGGGCAGGGTAGGCCCTACGAGCAGTACTTC; cdr3_aa: CASSYGQGRPYEQYF
d_call: TRBD2; j_call: TRBJ2-7; v_call: TRBV6-5; clone_size: .; cdr3_nt: TGTGCCAGCAGGGACCAAGGGACTAGCGACTACGAGCAGTACTTC; cdr3_aa: CASRDQGTSDYEQYF
d_call: TRBD2; j_call: TRBJ2-1; v_call: TRBV7-3; clone_size: few; cdr3_nt: TGTGCCAGCAGTTTACGGGAGGCCTACAATGAGCAGTTCTTC; cdr3_aa: CASSLREAYNEQFF
d_call: .; j_call: TRBJ2-5; v_call: TRBV23-1; clone_size: few; cdr3_nt: TGCGCCAGCAGTCGTCGAGGCGAAGAGACCCAGTACTTC; cdr3_aa: CASSRRGEETQYF
d_call: TRBD1; j_call: TRBJ2-5; v_call: TRBV7-2; clone_size: few; cdr3_nt: TGTGCCAGCAGCCAGGGACAGGGTCGACTTGAGACCCAGTACTTC; cdr3_aa: CASSQGQGRLETQYF
d_call: .; j_call: TRBJ2-6; v_call: TRBV21-1; clone_size: .; cdr3_nt: TGTGCCAGCAGCAACCAGCGACTAGCGGCACACTCTGGGGCCAACGTCCTGACTTTC; cdr3_aa: CASSNQRLAAHSGANVLTF
d_call: .; j_call: TRBJ2-1; v_call: TRBV25-1; clone_size: .; cdr3_nt: TGTGCCAGCAGTGGGGCCGTTGCGGGCGGGTACAATGAGCAGTTCTTC; cdr3_aa: CASSGAVAGGYNEQFF
d_call: .; j_call: TRBJ2-3; v_call: TRBV18; clone_size: .; cdr3_nt: TGTGCCAGCTCACCTAATACAGATACGCAGTATTTT; cdr3_aa: CASSPNTDTQYF
d_call: TRBD1; j_call: TRBJ1-1; v_call: TRBV28; clone_size: .; cdr3_nt: TGTGCCAGCAGTTTTGGGACAGGCACTGAAGCTTTCTTT; cdr3_aa: CASSFGTGTEAFF
d_call: .; j_call: TRBJ2-5; v_call: TRBV11-3; clone_size: .; cdr3_nt: TGTGCCAGCAGCTTAGCACACCAAGAGACCCAGTACTTC; cdr3_aa: CASSLAHQETQYF
d_call: .; j_call: TRBJ1-1; v_call: TRBV14; clone_size: few; cdr3_nt: TGTGCCAGCAGCCAAGAGTCAGGGACTGAAGCTTTCTTT; cdr3_aa: CASSQESGTEAFF
d_call: .; j_call: TRBJ1-5; v_call: TRBV27; clone_size: .; cdr3_nt: TGTGCCAGCAGTTTATTTAGTAAAGAGCCCCAGCATTTT; cdr3_aa: CASSLFSKEPQHF
d_call: TRBD1; j_call: TRBJ1-3; v_call: TRBV25-1; clone_size: few; cdr3_nt: TGTGCCAGCAGTGCCCAACCGACAGGGGGATTATCTGGAAACACCATATATTTT; cdr3_aa: CASSAQPTGGLSGNTIYF
d_call: TRBD1; j_call: TRBJ2-4; v_call: TRBV4-2; clone_size: .; cdr3_nt: TGTGCCAGCAGCCAAGCCGACAGGGGGAAAAACATTCAGTACTTC; cdr3_aa: CASSQADRGKNIQYF
d_call: TRBD1; j_call: TRBJ1-5; v_call: TRBV25-1; clone_size: few; cdr3_nt: TGTGCCAGCAGGGGGACAGGGGATCAGCCCCAGCATTTT; cdr3_aa: CASRGTGDQPQHF
d_call: TRBD1; j_call: TRBJ2-3; v_call: TRBV5-1; clone_size: few; cdr3_nt: TGCGCCAGCAGCTTCCCGGGACAGGGGGCAGATACGCAGTATTTT; cdr3_aa: CASSFPGQGADTQYF
d_call: .; j_call: TRBJ1-4; v_call: TRBV7-9; clone_size: .; cdr3_nt: TGTGCCAGCAGCTTAAGTTTTGGTAATGAAAAACTGTTTTTT; cdr3_aa: CASSLSFGNEKLFF
d_call: TRBD1; j_call: TRBJ1-1; v_call: TRBV7-9; clone_size: few; cdr3_nt: TGTGCCAGCAGCCCCAGGGACAGGGAGCTTGAAGCTTTCTTT; cdr3_aa: CASSPRDRELEAFF
d_call: .; j_call: TRBJ2-5; v_call: TRBV11-2; clone_size: .; cdr3_nt: TGTGCCAGCAGCCTATACCTTGGGGTTGAGTACAAGACCCAGTACTTC; cdr3_aa: CASSLYLGVEYKTQYF
d_call: TRBD1; j_call: TRBJ2-1; v_call: TRBV7-9; clone_size: .; cdr3_nt: TGTGCCAGCAGCTTGGCAGGGGGCGCCGGCAATGAGCAGTTCTTC; cdr3_aa: CASSLAGGAGNEQFF
d_call: .; j_call: TRBJ1-3; v_call: TRBV4-3; clone_size: few; cdr3_nt: TGCGCCAGCAGCCAAGAGTGGGGAGCCAAAGGAAACACCATATATTTT; cdr3_aa: CASSQEWGAKGNTIYF
d_call: .; j_call: TRBJ2-3; v_call: TRBV11-2; clone_size: .; cdr3_nt: TGTGCCAGCCGGGTATGGGGGCGCTTAACAGATACGCAGTATTTT; cdr3_aa: CASRVWGRLTDTQYF
d_call: .; j_call: TRBJ2-7; v_call: TRBV19; clone_size: few; cdr3_nt: TGTGCCAGTAGTATAGGGGTCTACGAGCAGTACTTC; cdr3_aa: CASSIGVYEQYF
d_call: .; j_call: TRBJ2-7; v_call: TRBV27; clone_size: few; cdr3_nt: TGTGCCAGCAGGGAGACTGAGACAGCCACCCACGAGCAGTACTTC; cdr3_aa: CASRETETATHEQYF
d_call: .; j_call: TRBJ2-6; v_call: TRBV4-3; clone_size: .; cdr3_nt: TGCGCCAGCAGCCAAGATCTGGAGCGGACCGCCTCTGGGGCCAACGTCCTGACTTTC; cdr3_aa: CASSQDLERTASGANVLTF
d_call: TRBD1; j_call: TRBJ1-1; v_call: TRBV6-6; clone_size: few; cdr3_nt: TGTGCCAGCAGCACCGGGACAGTGAACACTGAAGCTTTCTTT; cdr3_aa: CASSTGTVNTEAFF
d_call: .; j_call: TRBJ2-7; v_call: TRBV7-9; clone_size: .; cdr3_nt: TGTGCCAGCAGCTTATCGGACGAGCAGTACTTC; cdr3_aa: CASSLSDEQYF
d_call: TRBD1; j_call: TRBJ2-5; v_call: TRBV7-9; clone_size: .; cdr3_nt: TGTGCCAGCAGCTTATGGGGGACAGGCGACCAAGAGACCCAGTACTTC; cdr3_aa: CASSLWGTGDQETQYF
d_call: TRBD2; j_call: TRBJ2-7; v_call: TRBV7-2; clone_size: few; cdr3_nt: TGTGCCAGCAGCTCGGGACTAGCGGGGGGCTACGAGCAGTACTTC; cdr3_aa: CASSSGLAGGYEQYF
d_call: .; j_call: TRBJ1-2; v_call: TRBV10-3; clone_size: .; cdr3_nt: TGTGCCACCAAAAGGGAGGACAACTATGGCTACACCTTC; cdr3_aa: CATKREDNYGYTF
d_call: .; j_call: TRBJ2-7; v_call: TRBV7-3; clone_size: .; cdr3_nt: TGTGCCAGCAGCCCACAAAACGAGCAGTACTTC; cdr3_aa: CASSPQNEQYF
d_call: .; j_call: TRBJ2-7; v_call: TRBV28; clone_size: .; cdr3_nt: TGTGCCAGTTACAATCGGGGGACAAACTACGAGCAGTACTTC; cdr3_aa: CASYNRGTNYEQYF
d_call: TRBD1; j_call: TRBJ1-4; v_call: TRBV5-4; clone_size: few; cdr3_nt: TGTGCCAGCAGCTTGGGAGGAACAGGGGGCGCGAGTGAAAAACTGTTTTTT; cdr3_aa: CASSLGGTGGASEKLFF
d_call: .; j_call: TRBJ1-5; v_call: TRBV4-1; clone_size: few; cdr3_nt: TGCGCCAGCTCGCTCTGGGGTCAGCCCCAGCATTTT; cdr3_aa: CASSLWGQPQHF
d_call: .; j_call: TRBJ1-5; v_call: TRBV7-9; clone_size: few; cdr3_nt: TGTGCCAGCAGCTTAGGGGTTCAGCCCCAGCATTTT; cdr3_aa: CASSLGVQPQHF
d_call: .; j_call: TRBJ1-2; v_call: TRBV20-1; clone_size: few; cdr3_nt: TGCAGTGCTAGTTCAGGGGCGGACACCTTC; cdr3_aa: CSASSGADTF
d_call: .; j_call: TRBJ1-2; v_call: TRBV28; clone_size: .; cdr3_nt: TGTGCCAGCAGCCCAGTTTATGAGCCCAAGAAGGACTATGGCTACACCTTC; cdr3_aa: CASSPVYEPKKDYGYTF
d_call: .; j_call: TRBJ2-5; v_call: TRBV6-5; clone_size: few; cdr3_nt: TGTGCCAGCAGTTGGTTGACGGGACAAGAGACCCAGTACTTC; cdr3_aa: CASSWLTGQETQYF
d_call: .; j_call: TRBJ2-7; v_call: TRBV7-2; clone_size: .; cdr3_nt: TGTGCCAGCAGCCCACAGGGAGGAGAGAGGTACGAGCAGTACTTC; cdr3_aa: CASSPQGGERYEQYF
d_call: .; j_call: TRBJ1-2; v_call: TRBV18; clone_size: .; cdr3_nt: TGTGCCAGCTCACCCTGGGTCGAGTTAGGTGGCTACACCTTC; cdr3_aa: CASSPWVELGGYTF
d_call: .; j_call: TRBJ2-7; v_call: TRBV5-1; clone_size: few; cdr3_nt: TGCGCCAGCAGCTTGTTGCGGGGGCGCCCTTACGAGCAGTACTTC; cdr3_aa: CASSLLRGRPYEQYF